These T cell receptor beta chains were read from a single sample in a study of post-analysis software for immune sequencing data. TCRdb re-derived calls from the PCR reads in MiXCR, one entry per CDR3 protein. The repertoire consists of 600,000 to 750,000 distinct CDR3 sequences, with around 64% occurring once and the leading ten covering approximately 10%. Specimen: blood. These receptors all come from a girl between 2 and 10 years old with multiple sclerosis. The CDR3 runs from the conserved cysteine through the conserved F or W. The D gene is left open where the match is weak. Size values are once, few and many counts, or a class for expanded clones, and some rows have none.

clone_size d_call j_call v_call cdr3_nt cdr3_aa
. TRBD1 TRBJ2-5 TRBV20-1 TGCAGTGCCAGGACAGGTCACCAAGAGACCCAGTACTTC CSARTGHQETQYF
. . TRBJ2-2 TRBV20-1 TGCAGTGCTAGAGGCGAACGGGGGACCTCAACCGGGGAGCTGTTTTTT CSARGERGTSTGELFF
. TRBD1 TRBJ1-1 TRBV4-2 TGTGCCAGCAGCCTAGGGACAGGGGAAAAGAACACTGAAGCTTTCTTT CASSLGTGEKNTEAFF
few TRBD2 TRBJ2-5 TRBV11-2 TGTGCCAGCAGCGGGCGACTAGCGGGGGGAGAGGAGACCCAGTACTTC CASSGRLAGGEETQYF
. TRBD2 TRBJ2-1 TRBV29-1 TGCAGCGTATTTGCTAGCGGTAGCTCCTACAATGAGCAGTTCTTC CSVFASGSSYNEQFF
. TRBD2 TRBJ2-1 TRBV7-9 TGTGCCAGCAGCTTTAGCGGGAGGGCCTATATCTACAATGAGCAGTTCTTC CASSFSGRAYIYNEQFF
. . TRBJ1-1 TRBV29-1 TGCAGCGTTGGACAGACCATGAACACTGAAGCTTTCTTT CSVGQTMNTEAFF
. . TRBJ2-3 TRBV12-3/TRBV12-4 TGTGCCAGCAGCTCCTTAGATACGCAGTATTTT CASSSLDTQYF
. TRBD2 TRBJ2-1 TRBV7-2 TGTGCCAGCAGCAGCAGCCTAGCGGGGGGGTACTACAATGAGCAGTTCTTC CASSSSLAGGYYNEQFF
many . TRBJ1-1 TRBV20-1 TGCAGTGCTAGGAACGGACCTGAAGCTTTCTTT CSARNGPEAFF
. . TRBJ2-7 TRBV15 TGTGCCACCTCTGGCCCCGGATACGAGCAGTACTTC CATSGPGYEQYF
few TRBD2 TRBJ2-7 TRBV29-1 TGCAGCGTCGGGGGGACCCTGCTTTACGAGCAGTACTTC CSVGGTLLYEQYF
. . TRBJ2-5 TRBV21-1 TGTGCCAGCAGCAGGGGGGAAAGTTGCGATTCGCTTCAAGAGACCCAGTACTTC CASSRGESCDSLQETQYF
few . TRBJ2-7 TRBV6-1 TGTGCCAGCAGTGAAGGGGTATTTCCCCCCTACGAGCAGTACTTC CASSEGVFPPYEQYF
. . TRBJ2-3 TRBV20-1 TGCAGTGCCCCTAGCTTTGTCGGCACAGATACGCAGTATTTT CSAPSFVGTDTQYF
few . TRBJ2-3 TRBV20-1 TGCAGTGCTAGAGCCAGCGCAAGCACAGATACGCAGTATTTT CSARASASTDTQYF
. . TRBJ2-1 TRBV7-2 TGTGCCAGCAGCTTACCGAGTAATGAGCAGTTCTTC CASSLPSNEQFF
few . TRBJ1-2 TRBV5-1 TGCGCCAGCAGCTTGGAGCCCCTAGGGAACTATGGCTACACCTTC CASSLEPLGNYGYTF
few TRBD2 TRBJ2-5 TRBV5-1 TGCGCCAGCAGCACCAGACTAGCGGGAGAGACCCAGTACTTC CASSTRLAGETQYF
. . TRBJ1-6 TRBV2 TGTGCCAGCAGACCGGGTTCTCCACCCCTCCACTTT CASRPGSPPLHF
. . TRBJ2-5 TRBV7-2 TGTGCCAGCTGGCTCCCCAGGGGTGAGAAGGAGACCCAGTACTTC CASWLPRGEKETQYF
once . TRBJ2-6 TRBV18 TGTGCCAGCTCACCGCCGGGACATACCCTTACTGGGGCCAACGTCCTGACTTTC CASSPPGHTLTGANVLTF
. . TRBJ1-1 TRBV20-1 TGCAGTGCTCGAGCCAGCAGGACAGATCGGTCTGAAGCTTTCTTT CSARASRTDRSEAFF
. . TRBJ2-7 TRBV30 TGTGCCTGGAGTGTAGCAGTCTACGAGCAGTACTTC CAWSVAVYEQYF
. TRBD2 TRBJ2-5 TRBV10-2 TGCGCCAGCAGTGACCCGGGACTAGGACAAGAGACCCAGTACTTC CASSDPGLGQETQYF
. . TRBJ2-7 TRBV29-1 TGCAGCGTGGGCCCCGGAGCGTTAAGCGAGCAGTACTTC CSVGPGALSEQYF
once . TRBJ2-1 TRBV11-3 TGCGCCAGCAGCTTTAAGGGGGGGGGGCCGTTGGAGCAGTTCTTC CASSFKGGGPLEQFF
. . TRBJ1-1 TRBV7-2 TGTGCCAGCAGCTCCGACGAAATAAAAGCTTTCTTT CASSSDEIKAFF
. TRBD2 TRBJ2-5 TRBV11-2 TGTGCCAGCAGCTTACAGATAGCGGGCGAGACCCAGTACTTC CASSLQIAGETQYF
once TRBD2 TRBJ2-5 TRBV5-1 TGCGCCAGCAGCTTGGACGGACTAGCGGGATTCGGGTACTTC CASSLDGLAGFGYF
. TRBD2 TRBJ2-5 TRBV6-2/TRBV6-3 TGTGCCAGCAGTTTTAGCGGGAGGGAAGCGGAGCAGTACTTC CASSFSGREAEQYF
. TRBD1 TRBJ2-7 TRBV15 TGTGCCACCAGCGTATGGACAGGGGACTCCTACGAGCAGTACTTC CATSVWTGDSYEQYF
. . TRBJ2-3 TRBV7-2 TGTGCCAGCAGCCCCCGGGCGGCAGGGGTCACAGATACGCAGTATTTT CASSPRAAGVTDTQYF
. TRBD2 TRBJ2-1 TRBV7-6 TGTGCCAGCAGCCTTACAGCTAGCGGGATTTACAATGAGCAGTTCTTC CASSLTASGIYNEQFF
few TRBD1 TRBJ2-1 TRBV20-1 TGCAGTGCTATCGGGACAGGACCTAACAATGAGCAGTTCTTC CSAIGTGPNNEQFF
many TRBD2 TRBJ2-1 TRBV6-6 TGTGCCAGTAAGTTCGGCGGGAGGAAGTACAATGAGCAGTTCTTC CASKFGGRKYNEQFF
. TRBD2 TRBJ2-5 TRBV15 TGTGCCACCAGCGGTCGACTAGCGGGGGGACAAGAGACCCAGTACTTC CATSGRLAGGQETQYF
. TRBD1 TRBJ2-4 TRBV5-6 TGTGCCAGCAGCCTCCGGGACAGTTACATTCAGTACTTC CASSLRDSYIQYF
. TRBD1 TRBJ2-2 TRBV4-2 TGTGCCAGCAGCCAGCCCAGGCCAGGGGGTACCGGGGAGCTGTTTTTT CASSQPRPGGTGELFF
. TRBD1 TRBJ2-2 TRBV27 TGTGCCATCGGACAGGGGACTCCTGGGCCCGGGGAGCTGTTTTTT CAIGQGTPGPGELFF
few TRBD1 TRBJ1-2 TRBV6-5 TGTGCCAGCAGCAGGACAGGGGCGGACTATGGCTACACCTTC CASSRTGADYGYTF
few . TRBJ2-1 TRBV27 TGTGCCAGCAGTTTACCGGGGGCAAGTGAGCAGTTCTTC CASSLPGASEQFF
. TRBD2 TRBJ2-1 TRBV7-9 TGTGCCAGCAGCCCCTCGACTAGCGGGGGGGGTTACAATGAGCAGTTCTTC CASSPSTSGGGYNEQFF
few . TRBJ2-7 TRBV3-1 TGTGCCAGCAGCCAAGCAGGGAGGGAGCAGTACTTC CASSQAGREQYF
. TRBD1 TRBJ2-3 TRBV12-3/TRBV12-4 TGTGCCAGCGGGACAGGGACCACAGATACGCAGTATTTT CASGTGTTDTQYF
. . TRBJ1-2 TRBV12-3/TRBV12-4 TGTGCCAGCAGTCCCCTCGGGACCGTTCGTAATGGCTACACCTTC CASSPLGTVRNGYTF
. . TRBJ1-1 TRBV10-3 TGTGCCATCGGACACGGGGACACTGAAGCTTTCTTT CAIGHGDTEAFF
. . TRBJ1-1 TRBV6-6 TGTGCCAGCAGTTACTCGAGAAGAGGTGATGAAGCTTTCTTT CASSYSRRGDEAFF
. . TRBJ2-4 TRBV27 TGTGCCAGCAGTTTCCTAGGGGCAAACATTCAGTACTTC CASSFLGANIQYF
. . TRBJ2-7 TRBV5-6 TGTGCCAGCAGCTTGGGGCAGCTCTTCATCTCCTCCTACGAGCAGTACTTC CASSLGQLFISSYEQYF
few TRBD2 TRBJ2-5 TRBV5-1 TGCGCCAGCAGCTTGGTCGGTAGCGGGGGACAAGAGACCCAGTACTTC CASSLVGSGGQETQYF
once . TRBJ1-1 TRBV4-2 TGTGCCAGCAGCCAAGATCGAGACACTGGGAACACTGAAGCTTTCTTT CASSQDRDTGNTEAFF
. . TRBJ1-1 TRBV5-1 TGCGCCAGCAGCTTGGCCAGTAGCAAGAACACTGAAGCTTTCTTT CASSLASSKNTEAFF